The 18 T cell receptor beta chains presented below share a single source sample, sequenced in a study of regulatory T cells in long-lasting Graves disease. Time point noted: newly diagnosed GD, antithyroid drugs for less than 3 months. The TCR library was made from RNA extracted from PBMCs. Construction of TCR beta libraries relied on iRepertoire HTBI primers and on Arm-PCR targeting CDR3 regions. TCRdb re-analysed the multiplex PCR reads in MiXCR, keeping a single row per CDR3 protein. The sample shows approximately 310,000 distinct CDR3 sequences, under 20% of them seen only once. The sample in question was peripheral blood mononuclear cells (PBMCs), obtained at new diagnosis, from a patient treated with antithyroid drugs. The receptor source for this set is a female donor with Graves disease.

This clonotype was detected ten times or more. This chain joins TRBV10-3 and TRBJ2-2; 8 positions agree with TRBD1. The V and J ends lost 4 bases and 2 bases, in that order; junction bases with no gene match: 9. Germline assignment: CDR1 ENHRY and CDR2 SYGVKD. This CDR3 is built from 17 residues. The CDR3 reads CAISGDGTGGNTGELFF. The CDR3 DNA reads as TGTGCCATCAGTGGAGACGGGACAGGCGGTAACACCGGGGAGCTGTTTTTT.

This clonotype has a count of ten or more. The J gene is TRBJ2-7, the V gene TRBV6-1; 7 nucleotides match TRBD2. V shed 5 bases and J 4 bases; nucleotides not matched to a gene: 8. The CDR3 has 14 amino acids. CDR1 is MNHNS and CDR2 is SASEGT in the germline V gene. CDR3 DNA: TGTGCCAGCAGTCCCGGACTAGAGGGGTACGAGCAGTACTTC. This codes for CASSPGLEGYEQYF.

This clonotype was seen repeatedly, ten times or more. The chain couples TRBV5-4 to TRBJ2-5; the D gene is possibly TRBD1 (5 bases). Per germline, CDR1 SGHNT and CDR2 YYREEE (reference sequence). V dropped 0 bases and J dropped 9 bases, with 9 bases sitting between them. This CDR3 is 12 amino acids long. In DNA, the CDR3 is TGTGCCAGCAGCTTGGTAGGGGTCGCCCAGTACTTC. Its protein product is CASSLVGVAQYF. Looking up the rest from reference TRBV5-4 and TRBJ2-5 gives the full variable domain: ETGVTQSPTHLIKTRGQQVTLRCSSQSGHNTVSWYQQALGQGPQFIFQYYREEENGRGNFPPRFSGLQFPNYSSELNVNALELDDSALYLCASSLVGVAQYFGPGTRLLVL.

This clonotype was counted at least ten times. The V and J genes are TRBV5-1 and TRBJ2-2; 10 bases fit TRBD2. Per germline, CDR1 SGHRS and CDR2 YFSETQ. V shed 4 bases and J 1 base; nucleotides not matched to a gene: 7. The CDR3 consists of 17 residues. The CDR3 protein is CASSTPGLAMNTGELFF. The CDR3 bases are TGCGCCAGCAGCACACCGGGACTAGCGATGAACACCGGGGAGCTGTTTTTT.

This clonotype was counted only a few times. The rearrangement joins TRBV19 to TRBJ2-1; 14 nucleotides match TRBD2. V lost 3 bases to trimming and J lost 0 bases; unmatched junction nucleotides: 1. This CDR3 is 17 amino acids long. Germline-derived CDR1 and CDR2 are LNHDA and SQIVND (reference sequence). CDR3 sequence (DNA): TGTGCCAGTAGTATTGGGACTAGCGGGAGCTCCTACAATGAGCAGTTCTTC. This gives the protein CASSIGTSGSSYNEQFF.

The CDR3 loop is CASSVGRSTGELFF. DNA for the CDR3: TGTGCCAGCAGCGTAGGGAGGTCCACCGGGGAGCTGTTTTTT. This sequence joins TRBV9 and TRBJ2-2; D may be TRBD2 (5 bases). The V gene's germline CDR1 is SGDLS and CDR2 YYNGEE. The CDR3 totals 14 residues. Trimming removed 0 bases at V and 4 bases at J, with 7 bases between.

In its sample, this clonotype was seen many times. The chain uses TRBV29-1 and TRBJ2-7; possibly TRBD2 for D (6 bases). The V end was cut by 4 bases, the J end by 0 bases, with 10 bases between. The CDR3 is 13 amino acids. In germline, CDR1 is SQVTM, CDR2 ANQGSEA. The DNA for the CDR3 is TGCAGCGTTGCCCCGACTAGCTCCTACGAGCAGTACTTC. Translating it yields CSVAPTSSYEQYF.

This clonotype was picked up a small number of times. The chain combines TRBV11-3 with TRBJ2-1; TRBD2 might be the D (5 bases). V was trimmed by 4 bases and J by 9 bases, leaving 22 bases between them. Germline values: CDR1 SGHNT, CDR2 YENEEA. The CDR3 has 16 residues. In DNA, the CDR3 is TGTGCCAGCAGCTCCCGGGGAAGGGATGGGTGGTCTGAGCAGTTCTTC. Translating gives CASSSRGRDGWSEQFF.

The sample holds a few counts of this clonotype. The chain recombines TRBV27 with TRBJ2-1, with D possibly being TRBD2 (6 bases). V lost 0 bases to trimming and J lost 4 bases, with 16 bases between them. The CDR3 is 17 amino acids. In germline, CDR1 is MNHEY, CDR2 SMNVEV (reference sequence). DNA for the CDR3: TGTGCCAGCAGTTTATCTAGTCAGCGGGTTTGGTACAATGAGCAGTTCTTC. Translated: CASSLSSQRVWYNEQFF.

This clonotype was recorded at least ten times. J is TRBJ2-1 and V is TRBV2; unclear D gene. The CDR3 runs 16 residues. The germline V gene has CDR1 SNHLY and CDR2 FYNNEI. Deletions cut 5 bases from V and 7 bases from J, with 21 bases between. Here the CDR3 DNA reads TGTGCCAGCAGTCCCGGTCCCCTCCTATTGATAAATGAGCAGTTCTTC. Translation gives CASSPGPLLLINEQFF.

This clonotype was observed at least ten times. The chain combines TRBV2 with TRBJ1-4; no definite D call. The ends were cut back, 2 bases at V and 2 bases at J, with 12 bases in the middle. The germline CDR1 and CDR2 sequences are SNHLY and FYNNEI. This CDR3 comprises 16 residues. CDR3 DNA sequence: TGTGCCAGCAGTGAAAACGCGGGATCGACTAATGAAAAACTGTTTTTT. Translation gives CASSENAGSTNEKLFF.

The gene calls are TRBV5-1 and TRBJ2-7; D is undetermined. Trimming pared 4 bases from V and 2 bases from J, leaving 19 bases between. CDR1 is SGHRS, CDR2 YFSETQ, per germline. CDR3 length: 16 amino acids. The CDR3 DNA reads TGCGCCAGCAGCCCGGACCTTCGAAAGCCCGCCTACGAGCAGTACTTC. It translates to CASSPDLRKPAYEQYF. Using reference TRBV5-1 and TRBJ2-7 for the parts outside the CDR3, the full variable domain is KAGVTQTPRYLIKTRGQQVTLSCSPISGHRSVSWYQQTPGQGLQFLFEYFSETQRNKGNFPGRFSGRQFSNSRSEMNVSTLELGDSALYLCASSPDLRKPAYEQYFGPGTRLTVT.

Concerning this clonotype: A junction boundary mismatches the germline segment, possibly from a read error. The V and J genes are TRBV12-3 or TRBV12-4 and TRBJ2-2; TRBD2 agrees at 8 bases. The CDR3 spans 16 residues. The CDR3 region has the DNA TGTGCCGGCAGTTTTTTTGCGGGAGGCGGCACCGGGGAGCTGTTTTTT. Translated, it gives CAGSFFAGGGTGELFF.

About this clonotype: A read error is likely here: a far larger clone is one base away. This chain joins TRBV4-2 and TRBJ2-1; 7 positions agree with TRBD2. Germline V lookup: CDR1 LGHNA, CDR2 YNFKEQ. The V segment lost 6 bases and the J segment 7 bases; nucleotides outside the gene matches: 15. The CDR3 covers 16 residues. CDR3 DNA sequence: TGTGCCAGCAGTGAAGGGGCGCGGGAGTGCCTTAATGAGCAGTTCTTC. Its translation: CASSEGARECLNEQFF.

This clonotype was detected many times. This chain links TRBV7-8 with TRBJ2-7; D is possibly TRBD2 (5 bases). This CDR3 has 14 residues. Germline V CDR1 and CDR2: SGHVS, FQNEAQ. The ends were cut back, 4 bases at V and 2 bases at J, with 12 bases in the middle. CDR3 in DNA: TGTGCCAGCAGCTCAAACGGGATCCCCTACGAGCAGTACTTC. As protein: CASSSNGIPYEQYF.

This clonotype was seen ten or more times. The V gene is TRBV27, the J gene TRBJ2-7, with 9 positions matching TRBD1. Germline trimming cut 3 bases from V and 4 bases from J; bases unmatched to any gene: 4. CDR3 size: 14 residues. Germline assignment: CDR1 MNHEY and CDR2 SMNVEV (reference sequence). In DNA, the CDR3 is TGTGCCAGCAGTTTCGGGACAGGGAGTTACGAGCAGTACTTC. Translating gives CASSFGTGSYEQYF.

The genes are TRBV19 and TRBJ2-7; D is tentatively TRBD1 or TRBD2 (5 bases each). The CDR3 length is 15 residues. Trimming pared 5 bases from V and 4 bases from J, leaving 18 bases between. Germline V gives CDR1 LNHDA, CDR2 SQIVND (reference sequence). CDR3 amino acids: CASSLAGTPFYEQYF. The CDR3 coding sequence is TGTGCCAGTAGTTTAGCCGGGACCCCCTTTTACGAGCAGTACTTC. Full variable domain (remainder filled in from reference TRBV19 and TRBJ2-7): DGGITQSPKYLFRKEGQNVTLSCEQNLNHDAMYWYRQDPGQGLRLIYYSQIVNDFQKGDIAEGYSVSREKKESFPLTVTSAQKNPTAFYLCASSLAGTPFYEQYFGPGTRLTVT.

The sample holds many counts of this clonotype. V is TRBV5-1 and J is TRBJ2-7; TRBD2 is a possible D gene (5 bases). The ends were cut back, 0 bases at V and 4 bases at J, with 11 bases in the middle. CDR3 size: 14 residues. Per germline, CDR1 SGHRS and CDR2 YFSETQ. As DNA, the CDR3 is TGCGCCAGCAGCTTGGCCAGTGGAGGATACGAGCAGTACTTC. Translation gives CASSLASGGYEQYF.